These T cell receptor beta chains were read from a single sample in a study of control samples from healthy donors and cancer patients. The assay was immunoSEQ multiplex PCR, and TCRdb's table has in-frame clones only and misses some. Of around 250,000 clones listed, over 70% are singletons. Material: PBMCs. These receptor sequences come from a woman aged 55-75 years with lung cancer. Both conserved end residues are part of each CDR3. Each record gives: CDR3 protein, V gene, clone size, J gene. For some rows the clone size is stated as once, few or many, or as a class when expanded; others skip it.

CDR3: CASSQAGLAGYNEQFF; V: TRBV4-2; size: NA; J: TRBJ2-1
CDR3: CARSLPAGGTDTQYF; V: TRBV5-3; size: NA; J: TRBJ2-3
CDR3: CASSFTHNTNSPLHF; V: TRBV11-2; size: once; J: TRBJ1-6
CDR3: CASSQDGTAGNQPQHF; V: TRBV4-2; size: few; J: TRBJ1-5
CDR3: CSAGRGYEQYF; V: TRBV20-1; size: NA; J: TRBJ2-7
CDR3: CASSPLARQETQYF; V: TRBV28; size: NA; J: TRBJ2-5
CDR3: CASSPPGYNEQFF; V: TRBV18; size: NA; J: TRBJ2-1
CDR3: CASSTGVSEAFF; V: TRBV2; size: NA; J: TRBJ1-1
CDR3: CASSFPNQPQHF; V: TRBV27; size: NA; J: TRBJ1-5
CDR3: CASRQLYEQYF; V: TRBV27; size: NA; J: TRBJ2-7
CDR3: CASSSTHLYEQYF; V: TRBV18; size: once; J: TRBJ2-7
CDR3: CASSPFRTATFF; V: TRBV7-2; size: NA; J: TRBJ1-1
CDR3: CASSLDQGWNSPLHF; V: TRBV11-2; size: NA; J: TRBJ1-6
CDR3: CASSLNSGTEETQYF; V: TRBV5-1; size: NA; J: TRBJ2-5
CDR3: CASSVQGARTDTQYF; V: TRBV27; size: NA; J: TRBJ2-3
CDR3: CASSPLGGDTEAFF; V: TRBV18; size: NA; J: TRBJ1-1
CDR3: CASSLDGTNYGYTF; V: TRBV5-1; size: NA; J: TRBJ1-2
CDR3: CASSLGASSQPQHF; V: TRBV7-2; size: few; J: TRBJ1-5
CDR3: CASSGRGRDYGYTF; V: TRBV2; size: NA; J: TRBJ1-2